Following are 16 T cell receptor beta chains from one sample sequenced in a study of shared clonotypes between healthy human individuals. Only in-frame clones appear in the TCRdb table, and some are missing; sequencing was by immunoSEQ multiplex PCR. The repertoire holds some 1 million clones, around 74% seen once, with 1.2% to 1.5% in the top ten. The sequencing input was memory CD4+ T cells sorted from blood. Subset defined: CD45RA-negative fraction. The source is a man younger than 35 in good health.

The genes are TRBV6-1 and TRBJ1-5; the match to TRBD1 covers 9 bases. This CDR3 contains 13 residues. V was pared by 7 bases and J by 5 bases, with 3 bases of the junction left unmatched. CDR1 and CDR2 (germline): MNHNS, SASEGT. The CDR3 protein is CASTRTGDQPQHF. DNA of the CDR3: TGTGCCAGCACCCGGACAGGGGATCAGCCCCAGCATTTT.

The chain couples TRBV5-4 to TRBJ2-5; TRBD1 is a possible D gene (6 bases). The CDR3 has 14 residues. V dropped 4 bases and J dropped 6 bases, with 16 bases sitting between them. CDR1 and CDR2 (germline): SGHNT, YYREEE (reference sequence). CDR3 coding DNA: TGTGCCAGCAGCCTGGAGGTAGGGGGTAAGACCCAGTACTTC. As protein: CASSLEVGGKTQYF.

This clone was seen ten or more times. The chain recombines TRBV5-4 with TRBJ2-1; 13 nucleotides line up with TRBD2. Germline lookup yields CDR1 SGHNT and CDR2 YYREEE (reference sequence). The CDR3 runs 15 residues. After removal of 2 bases from V and 9 bases from J, the junction contained 5 bases not matched to a gene. CDR3 amino acids: CASSFTSGGAGEQFF. CDR3 bases: TGTGCCAGCAGCTTTACTAGCGGGGGGGCCGGTGAGCAGTTCTTC. Combining the CDR3 with reference TRBV5-4 and TRBJ2-1 gives the whole variable domain ETGVTQSPTHLIKTRGQQVTLRCSSQSGHNTVSWYQQALGQGPQFIFQYYREEENGRGNFPPRFSGLQFPNYSSELNVNALELDDSALYLCASSFTSGGAGEQFFGPGTRLTVL.

Note on this clone: A junction boundary mismatches the germline segment, possibly from a read error. The rearrangement links TRBV6-6 to TRBJ2-3; 7 positions agree with TRBD2. Germline V lookup: CDR1 MNHNY, CDR2 SVGAGI (reference sequence). This CDR3 region has 13 residues. CDR3 loop: CASRGGSIDTQYF. DNA for the CDR3: TGTGCCAGCAGGGGCGGGAGCATAGATACGCAGTATTTT.

This rearrangement joins TRBV4-3 to TRBJ2-7; 8 bases align to TRBD2. Germline CDR1 and CDR2: LGHNA and YSLEER. The CDR3 contains 16 residues. V shed 1 base, J shed 6 bases, and the junction held 11 bases outside the gene matches. The CDR3 DNA sequence: TGCGCCAGCAGCCAAGCTTGGACTAGCAGTAGGCTCGAGCAGTACTTC. This codes for CASSQAWTSSRLEQYF.

V is TRBV30 and J is TRBJ2-7; 8 bases are shared with TRBD1. V lost 3 bases to trimming and J lost 2 bases; unmatched junction nucleotides: 6. CDR1 is GTSNPN and CDR2 is SVGIG in the germline V gene (reference sequence). The CDR3 has 14 amino acids. The CDR3 region has the DNA TGTGCCTGGAGACCGGGACAGGCCGCCTACGAGCAGTACTTC. Its protein product is CAWRPGQAAYEQYF.

V is TRBV6-1 and J is TRBJ1-6, with TRBD1 identical over 10 bases. V was clipped by 8 bases and J by 9 bases; unmatched bases: 7. The germline CDR1 and CDR2 sequences are MNHNS and SASEGT. CDR3 length: 14 amino acids. CDR3 in DNA: TGTGCCAGCGACGACAGGGGGCGCGTTTCACCCCTCCACTTT. Amino acids: CASDDRGRVSPLHF.

The gene calls are TRBV7-2 and TRBJ2-5; D gene uncertain. There are 15 residues in the CDR3. V was clipped by 5 bases and J by 4 bases, with 17 bases between them. Germline lookup yields CDR1 SGHTA and CDR2 FQGNSA. CDR3 DNA sequence: TGTGCCAGCAGCCCTAGGGTTAGGGCTGGAGAGACCCAGTACTTC. Translating it yields CASSPRVRAGETQYF.

This clone was found a few times. The chain links TRBV28 to TRBJ2-7; perhaps TRBD2 as D (5 bases). The germline CDR1 and CDR2 sequences are MDHEN and SYDVKM. The CDR3 is 15 amino acids. Deletions cut 6 bases from V and 0 bases from J, with 15 bases between. The CDR3 nucleotides are TGTGCCAGCAGGTCCGGGATAATCAGCTCCTACGAGCAGTACTTC. It yields the protein CASRSGIISSYEQYF. The full variable domain, with the rest looked up from reference TRBV28 and TRBJ2-7, is DVKVTQSSRYLVKRTGEKVFLECVQDMDHENMFWYRQDPGLGLRLIYFSYDVKMKEKGDIPEGYSVSREKKERFSLILESASTNQTSMYLCASRSGIISSYEQYFGPGTRLTVT.

Concerning this clone: At one end, the junction sequence differs from germline, possibly due to a read error. The same CDR3 is also encoded by other DNA sequences in this sample. V gene TRBV5-4 combines with J gene TRBJ1-2; possibly TRBD1 for D (5 bases). Per germline, CDR1 SGHNT and CDR2 YYREEE (reference sequence). CDR3 size: 14 residues. CDR3: CASSPSGRLYGYTF. CDR3 sequence (DNA): TGTGCTAGCAGCCCCTCGGGACGGCTCTATGGCTACACCTTC.

This chain uses TRBV5-4 with TRBJ2-5, with TRBD2 matching 8 bases. With 3 bases clipped from V and 1 base from J, the junction kept 8 bases outside the gene matches. Germline CDR1 reads SGHNT; CDR2 reads YYREEE (reference sequence). The CDR3 loop spans 16 amino acids. CDR3 DNA: TGTGCCAGCAGCTGGGGACTAGGAGCCCTCCAAGAGACCCAGTACTTC. It translates to CASSWGLGALQETQYF.

J is TRBJ1-5 and V is TRBV6-1, with TRBD1 as a possible D gene (6 bases). CDR1 and CDR2 from the germline V gene are MNHNS and SASEGT. The CDR3 spans 15 residues. The V end lost 0 bases, the J end lost 7 bases, and 13 bases lay between the germline ends. Here the CDR3 DNA reads TGTGCCAGCAGTGAAGCCTTGGGGGGCCGCCAGCCCCAGCATTTT. Translating it yields CASSEALGGRQPQHF.

The chain carries TRBV5-1 and TRBJ2-1; 9 bases are shared with TRBD2. Trimming at V came to 3 bases and at J to 3 bases, leaving 7 bases not matched to a gene. Germline CDR1 reads SGHRS; CDR2 reads YFSETQ. The CDR3 contains 16 residues. CDR3 sequence (DNA): TGCGCCAGCAGCTCCAGCGGGGGGATTAGCTACAATGAGCAGTTCTTC. Translating it yields CASSSSGGISYNEQFF.

Remarks on this clone: This specimen includes other DNA sequences encoding the same CDR3. CDR3 residues: CASSPGQFYGYTF. The CDR3 DNA sequence: TGTGCCAGCTCACCAGGACAGTTCTATGGCTACACCTTC. The V and J genes are TRBV18 and TRBJ1-2, with a weak D call TRBD1 (6 bases). Germline V gene sequence: CDR1 KGHSH, CDR2 LQKENI. CDR3 length: 13 amino acids. Trimming stripped 2 bases from V and 4 bases from J, with 8 bases between.

This clone came up once. The chain carries TRBV6-5 and TRBJ1-5, with D perhaps TRBD1 (6 bases). The germline gives CDR1 MNHEY, CDR2 SVGAGI. The CDR3 runs to 15 residues. Trimming left V 5 bases short and J 3 bases short, with 14 bases between. The CDR3 DNA reads as TGTGCCAGCAGTGTGAACGGACAGAACAATCAGCCCCAGCATTTT. Its translation is CASSVNGQNNQPQHF.

As concerns this clone: The sample carries other DNA sequences with the same CDR3. This chain connects TRBV10-1 to TRBJ2-7, with D unclear. V shed 3 bases and J shed 6 bases, with 6 bases lying between them. Germline V gives CDR1 WNHNN, CDR2 SYGVQD (reference sequence). The CDR3 covers 11 residues. The CDR3 DNA reads as TGCGCCAGCAGTGAAAGCTCCGAGCAGTACTTC. Translated: CASSESSEQYF.